The entry that follows covers one T cell receptor (beta chain) sequence. The CDR3 is 15 residues long. In germline, CDR1 is SGDLS, CDR2 YYNGEE. V was cut by 2 bases and J by 2 bases, with 8 bases left in between. The sample originates from a study of blood T cell repertoires in COVID-19. Across the whole study: Acute and convalescent COVID-19 specimens originated in the United States, Italy and Spain. Nucleic acid was either cDNA or gDNA, and it came from T cells, B-cell-depleted T cells, or PBMCs.

In the study's own analysis: Reference gene primer amplification gave estimated nucleated cell counts. Profiled with immunoSEQ multiplex PCR; TCRdb holds only in-frame clones, not every one. That table is the source of V, J and clone size, and D and trimming were worked out from the DNA. This sample carries roughly 100,000 clones, approximately 80% of them seen once, and the ten largest clones take roughly 4%. J is TRBJ2-6 and V is TRBV9; maybe TRBD2 (6 bases). The sequence was obtained from a human donor in a cohort sampled during active COVID-19. Source material: peripheral blood. The chain's CDR3 is CASSVSGAGANVLTF. The DNA of the CDR3 is TGTGCCAGCAGCGTTAGCGGCGCTGGGGCCAACGTCCTGACTTTC. Together with reference TRBV9 and TRBJ2-6, the CDR3 gives the full variable domain: DSGVTQTPKHLITATGQRVTLRCSPRSGDLSVYWYQQSLDQGLQFLIQYYNGEERAKGNILERFSAQQFPDLHSELNLSSLELGDSALYFCASSVSGAGANVLTFGAGSRLTVL.